This is a list of T cell receptor beta chains from one sample in a study of T cell responses to AZD1222 COVID-19 vaccine. Generated by immunoSEQ multiplex PCR, the TCRdb table keeps only in-frame clones and is missing some. Among 85,000 to 90,000 clones listed, around 91% were seen once. Sample: peripheral blood, taken on day 0 of MenACWY control vaccination. These receptors all stem from an adult in good health. The CDR3 runs from the conserved cysteine through the conserved F or W. A row's size may be missing; if present it is once, few, many or a size class.

CASVRTSGRVGETQYF TRBV2 once
CASSFSTGELFF TRBV27 once
CASSRQGADQPQHF TRBV2 few
CASSPGTSGAYEQYF TRBV28 -
CASSLDRGANTEAFF TRBV11-2 -
CASSFVVAAWQYF TRBV5-5 -
CASRGRRDADEQFF TRBV6-5 -
CASSQTGETQYF TRBV27 -
CASSVGKQDYGYTF TRBV28 -
CASSLGQSGGNTIYF TRBV5-5 once
CTSVPSWSSYNEQFF TRBV1 -
CASSPILSSYEQFF TRBV18 -
CASSPPNGGTGELFF TRBV18 -
CASSLSRGSSTGELFF TRBV7-9 -
CASSEARRGHQPQHF TRBV2 -
CASSSGTSGGSSYNEQFF TRBV13 -
CAISAGQNTGELFF TRBV10-3 -
CSAGQGVLGLFF TRBV29-1 -
CASTTGAPYNEQFF TRBV6-5 -
CAISGFYRDTEAFF TRBV10-3 -
CATSDPPGYEQYF TRBV24-1 -
CAIESSGLNEQFF TRBV28 -
CASSQDLGVTKIGGETQYF TRBV4-3 -
CASSFRQGAGNTIYF TRBV28 -
CASSEMSPTEAFF TRBV25-1 few
CASSQGIATDTQYF TRBV3-1/TRBV3-2 -
CASGLGQGEAFF TRBV12-5 -
CASSRAGWPYNEQFF TRBV14 few
CASSPQYYEQYF TRBV2 -
CASSVDHTDTQYF TRBV10-1 -
CASSQDRSRTDTQYF TRBV4-1 -
CASSYLTGTGELFF TRBV6-5 -
CSAPLRTEAFF TRBV20-1 few